The present T cell receptor beta chain was sequenced within a study of patients and donors after allogeneic stem cell transplantation. Germline V gene sequence: CDR1 MNHGY, CDR2 SVAAGI. Trimming took 0 bases from V and 10 from J, leaving 4 bases between them. There are 12 residues in the CDR3. TCRdb re-analysed the RT-PCR reads in MiXCR, keeping a single row per CDR3 protein. The table records about a million distinct CDR3 sequences, roughly 18% of them present only once. This TCR was sampled from a human donor who was either an allogeneic HSCT recipient or a stem cell or donor lymphocyte infusion donor (not recorded which). It is not recorded whose cells these are; they may come from a transplant donor. The V gene is TRBV6-9, the J gene TRBJ1-6; D is unclear. The material sequenced was blood, either unsorted or a sorted T cell fraction (not recorded which). DNA for the CDR3: TGTGCCAGCAGTTATTCACTCTCACCCCTCCACTTT. Residues: CASSYSLSPLHF.